Detailed here is one TCR beta chain. The antigen this receptor binds is unknown. No per-base quality is available; no much larger clone lies one base away. This sample was taken from a study of a mutant IDH1 vaccine in newly diagnosed glioma (dated by TCRdb to the early 2020s). The study in broad terms: The approximately 30 treated patients were approximately 60% male and around 40% female, with a mean age of 40.4 years. Peripheral blood was drawn at six visits: V03 (baseline), V05, V07, V10, V12 and V13. Before enrollment, patients had received standard therapy of radiotherapy alone, temozolomide alone, or radiochemotherapy with temozolomide; most received the combination. Longitudinal TCRB deep sequencing was performed for fewer than 30 treated patients wherever samples were available for exploratory analyses. What the authors observed across the whole study: It was noted by the authors that analyses of patient blood samples could not be reproduced owing to sample limitations. PBMC samples for TCRB deep sequencing were selected based on availability. Immune responses induced by the vaccine were seen in roughly 95% of patients across multiple MHC alleles. Pseudoprogression appeared unrelated to alterations in the top peripheral T cell clonotypes detected by TCRB sequencing.

The time point label on this specimen signifies: baseline, week 1 (first vaccination visit). This sample's treatment or condition label indicates: pre-vaccination baseline after standard-of-care therapy. The donors had newly diagnosed IDH1-mutant astrocytomas of WHO grade 3 or 4 that showed loss of nuclear ATRX. The samples were drawn from NOA16, a multicentre, single-arm, open-label phase I trial in Germany that tested a mutant IDH1 peptide vaccine in humans for the first time. For immunogenicity testing, the blood drawn at visit V03 was used as the baseline sample. The DNeasy Blood and Tissue Kit was used to extract genomic DNA from EDTA blood for TCRB sequencing. Trimming at the junction amounts to 9 bases on V and 5 bases on J, and the germline ends lie 11 bases apart. The cysteine opens and the phenylalanine closes a CDR3 of 12 amino acids. Only the CDR3 region is kept as DNA, spanning 36 bases read in frame from base 1. Taken from the germline V gene, the CDR1 and CDR2 loops are SNHLY and FYNNEI.

Library method: the immunoSEQ multiplex PCR assay. Following the manufacturer's protocol, the hsTCRB Kit was used to amplify rearranged TCR beta chain sequences. Sequencing of TCRB libraries was carried out on an Illumina MiSeq. The original pipeline was this. The proprietary platform of the kit vendor was used for demultiplexing, trimming and gene mapping. Held by TCRdb, this immuneACCESS table contains in-frame sequences only and omits some clones. Under half of the omission traces to an unresolved V gene where checked; the cause of the rest is unknown. The V and J calls and the clone size are those of that table, but D and trimming were determined from the DNA. The table for this sample lists fewer than 85,000 clones; 70% to 90% of them were counted only once. The biggest ten clones account for 2.9% of the sample.

This TCR was sampled from a man younger than 40 with glioma. Here the sequenced sample was PBMCs, taken from a glioma patient treated with radiotherapy, temozolomide or both. This sequence uses TRBV2 and TRBJ2-1; possibly the D gene is TRBD2, per 6 matching bases. The DNA reads TGTGCCAGGCGACTAGTCAACAATGAGCAGTTCTTC. Translated, this is CARRLVNNEQFF.